This is a list of T cell receptor beta chains from one sample in a study of T-cell memory formation after mild COVID-19. TCRdb reprocessed the 5' RACE reads with MiXCR, giving one entry per CDR3 protein. Among roughly 280,000 distinct CDR3 sequences, approximately 7.6% were seen once, and the ten largest hold 22%. The material sequenced was PBMCs or a T cell subset sorted from them (not recorded which). The receptors originated from a man in his late teens or twenties who had mild COVID-19 (a few samples of this study predate the infection). Cell type and time point are not known. Both conserved end residues are part of each CDR3. The D gene is left open where the match is weak. Expanded clones get a size class; other rows say once, few or many, or leave the size out.

TRBJ1-1	-	TRBV4-3	-	CASSQEGVSTEAFF	TGCGCCAGCAGCCAAGAGGGTGTTAGTACTGAAGCTTTCTTT
TRBJ1-6	TRBD1	TRBV2	few	CASSADRVGNSPLHF	TGTGCCAGCAGTGCGGACAGGGTGGGGAATTCACCCCTCCACTTT
TRBJ2-4	TRBD1	TRBV5-1	many	CASSLFGTDKNIQYF	TGCGCCAGCAGCTTGTTCGGGACAGATAAAAACATTCAGTACTTC
TRBJ2-1	TRBD1	TRBV28	many	CASSLGQGSGFGQFF	TGTGCCAGCAGTCTAGGACAGGGCTCAGGGTTTGGGCAGTTCTTC
TRBJ2-7	TRBD2	TRBV20-1	-	CSAHPSGGASYEQYF	TGCAGTGCTCACCCCAGCGGGGGGGCCAGTTACGAGCAGTACTTC
TRBJ2-1	-	TRBV29-1	-	CSVGSEWQFF	TGCAGCGTTGGGAGTGAGTGGCAGTTCTTC
TRBJ2-7	TRBD2	TRBV19	many	CASRGLAGSYEQYF	TGTGCCAGTAGAGGACTAGCGGGATCCTACGAGCAGTACTTC
TRBJ2-2	-	TRBV6-2/TRBV6-3	many	CASTGIANTGELFF	TGTGCCAGCACGGGCATTGCGAACACCGGGGAGCTGTTTTTT
TRBJ2-3	-	TRBV5-1	-	CASSSGESTDTQYF	TGCGCCAGCAGCTCGGGGGAAAGCACAGATACGCAGTATTTT
TRBJ2-1	-	TRBV6-5	few	CASTQGGRTYNEQFF	TGTGCCAGCACCCAGGGGGGGAGGACCTACAATGAGCAGTTCTTC
TRBJ2-7	-	TRBV5-1	-	CASSLGGSRSYEQYF	TGCGCCAGCAGCTTGGGCGGGTCCCGCTCCTACGAGCAGTACTTC
TRBJ2-1	-	TRBV12-3/TRBV12-4	few	CASSLLVGNEQFF	TGTGCCAGCAGCCTTCTAGTTGGCAATGAGCAGTTCTTC
TRBJ1-4	TRBD1	TRBV10-3	-	CAISNSQTGEKLFF	TGTGCCATCAGCAATTCCCAGACAGGGGAAAAACTGTTTTTT
TRBJ1-2	-	TRBV2	few	CASSYTDLTGYTF	TGTGCCAGCAGCTACACGGACTTAACGGGCTACACCTTC
TRBJ2-5	TRBD2	TRBV6-5	-	CAVKGAGPETQYF	TGTGCCGTAAAAGGAGCGGGGCCAGAGACCCAGTACTTC
TRBJ2-2	-	TRBV14	many	CASSQRVSGELFF	TGTGCCAGCAGCCAAAGAGTCTCCGGGGAGCTGTTTTTT